A selection of T cell receptor beta chains follows, all from one sample in a study of cytomegalovirus exposure and HLA in healthy donors. This table comes from immunoSEQ multiplex PCR, and its TCRdb copy is limited to in-frame clones, with some not included. The table has 77,000 or so clones, less than 80% seen once. Sequencing was carried out using PBMCs. The source of these receptors is a woman between 40 and 55 years old in good health and CMV-seronegative. Each CDR3 is given with its conserved first and last residue. The order of the fields is J gene, D gene, clone size, V gene, CDR3 length, CDR3 protein, CDR3 DNA. A D gene is named only where the DNA matches it firmly. Rows give clone size only sometimes, using once, few, many, or a class for an expanded clone.

>TRBJ2-2|-|-|TRBV30|12
CACSRQTGELFF
TGTGCCTGCTCACGACAGACCGGGGAGCTGTTTTTT
>TRBJ2-1|-|-|TRBV2|15
CASREDSYSYNEQFF
TGTGCCAGCAGAGAAGACAGCTACTCCTACAATGAGCAGTTCTTC
>TRBJ1-1|TRBD1|once|TRBV7-6|19
CASSLIGWVDRGENTEAFF
TGTGCCAGCAGCTTAATTGGTTGGGTCGACAGGGGGGAGAACACTGAAGCTTTCTTT
>TRBJ2-7|-|-|TRBV29-1|13
CSVVLETSYEQYF
TGCAGCGTTGTTCTAGAGACTTCCTACGAGCAGTACTTC
>TRBJ2-1|TRBD2|-|TRBV10-3|14
CATKLATAYNEQFF
TGTGCCACCAAACTAGCGACCGCCTACAATGAGCAGTTCTTC
>TRBJ2-3|-|few|TRBV13|14
CASSLGTHTDTQYF
TGTGCCAGCAGCTTAGGGACACACACAGATACGCAGTATTTT
>TRBJ2-1|-|-|TRBV14|15
CASSLAVSSYNEQFF
TGTGCCAGCAGCCTCGCTGTTAGCTCCTACAATGAGCAGTTCTTC
>TRBJ2-5|TRBD2|-|TRBV7-3|15
CASSLTWVAGDTQYF
TGTGCCAGCAGCTTAACGTGGGTAGCGGGAGACACCCAGTACTTC
>TRBJ1-1|TRBD1|-|TRBV7-9|17
CASSSRQGGIMNTEAFF
TGTGCCAGCAGCTCCAGACAGGGGGGTATTATGAACACTGAAGCTTTCTTT
>TRBJ1-6|-|-|TRBV6-6|14
CASGPTPDNSPLHF
TGTGCCAGCGGGCCCACCCCCGATAATTCACCCCTCCACTTT
>TRBJ1-1|TRBD1|-|TRBV7-9|14
CASSYNRGETEAFF
TGTGCCAGCAGCTATAACAGGGGGGAGACTGAAGCTTTCTTT
>TRBJ2-1|TRBD2|-|TRBV28|15
CASSPPSGSYNEQFF
TGTGCCAGCAGTCCACCTAGCGGCTCCTACAATGAGCAGTTCTTC
>TRBJ2-7|TRBD1|once|TRBV28|15
CASSRPGQGIYEQYF
TGTGCCAGCAGCCGACCGGGACAGGGTATCTACGAGCAGTACTTC
>TRBJ2-7|TRBD1|few|TRBV5-1|15
CASSLGTGVGYEQYF
TGCGCCAGCAGCTTGGGGACAGGGGTAGGGTACGAGCAGTACTTC
>TRBJ2-7|-|few|TRBV11-1|15
CASSLNPGVAVRQYF
TGTGCCAGCAGCTTAAATCCAGGGGTCGCCGTACGACAGTACTTC
>TRBJ2-3|TRBD1|once|TRBV5-1|17
CASSPGTGEWATDTQYF
TGCGCCAGCAGCCCCGGGACAGGGGAATGGGCCACAGATACGCAGTATTTT
>TRBJ2-5|-|-|TRBV2|14
CASSGLRGAWEQYF
TGTGCCAGCAGTGGCCTCAGGGGGGCTTGGGAGCAGTACTTC
>TRBJ2-7|-|few|TRBV19|15
CASSIQLAQGYEQYF
TGTGCCAGTAGTATCCAGCTAGCTCAAGGTTACGAGCAGTACTTC
>TRBJ2-3|TRBD2|-|TRBV5-1|15
CASSLTSGLVDTQYF
TGCGCCAGCAGCTTGACTAGCGGGCTAGTAGATACGCAGTATTTT
>TRBJ2-7|-|-|TRBV5-6|16
CASSPGAAGSSYEQYF
TGTGCCAGCAGTCCCGGGGCCGCGGGGAGCTCCTACGAGCAGTACTTC
>TRBJ1-1|-|once|TRBV15|16
CATSRDRGARGAEAFF
TGTGCCACCAGCAGAGATCGGGGGGCTCGAGGGGCTGAAGCTTTCTTT
>TRBJ2-1|-|-|TRBV5-1|16
CASSWADSTDGDEQFF
TGCGCCAGCAGCTGGGCGGACAGTACGGACGGAGATGAGCAGTTCTTC
>TRBJ1-2|TRBD1|-|TRBV19|16
CASSRPTGAASYGYTF
TGTGCCAGTAGCAGACCTACAGGGGCCGCTAGCTATGGCTACACCTTC
>TRBJ1-2|-|once|TRBV6-5|15
CASSYQGDMVSGYTF
TGTGCCAGCAGTTACCAGGGTGACATGGTTAGCGGCTACACCTTC
>TRBJ2-6|-|-|TRBV18|16
CASSPRGGAGANVLTF
TGTGCCAGCTCACCACGGGGGGGCGCTGGGGCCAACGTCCTGACTTTC
>TRBJ2-5|TRBD1|once|TRBV5-5|14
CASRNRGGGETQYF
TGTGCCAGCAGGAACAGGGGCGGTGGTGAGACCCAGTACTTC
>TRBJ2-6|-|-|TRBV5-4|15
CASSDAGSGANVLTF
TGTGCCAGCAGCGACGCAGGCTCTGGGGCCAACGTCCTGACTTTC
>TRBJ2-7|-|-|TRBV5-1|14
CASSLEGSVYEQYF
TGCGCCAGCAGCTTGGAAGGGAGTGTATACGAGCAGTACTTC
>TRBJ2-7|TRBD1|-|TRBV5-1|15
CASSTVGTGRGEQYF
TGCGCCAGCAGCACCGTAGGGACAGGGAGGGGCGAGCAGTACTTC
>TRBJ2-1|-|-|TRBV2|15
CASINGGGVFNEQFF
TGTGCCAGTATAAACGGAGGGGGCGTCTTCAATGAGCAGTTCTTC
>TRBJ1-2|-|-|TRBV6-5|13
CASRAGLTLGYTF
TGTGCCAGCAGAGCGGGACTTACCCTGGGCTACACCTTC
>TRBJ1-6|TRBD1|few|TRBV7-9|15
CASSSRQGGNSPLHF
TGTGCCAGCAGCTCTAGACAGGGCGGGAATTCACCCCTCCACTTT
>TRBJ2-7|-|few|TRBV7-2|16
CASSPNPTTAAYEQYF
TGTGCCAGCAGCCCTAATCCTACGACAGCTGCCTACGAGCAGTACTTC
>TRBJ1-2|-|-|TRBV2|13
CASSPDSTYGYTF
TGTGCCAGCAGTCCGGACAGTACCTATGGCTACACCTTC
>TRBJ2-1|-|-|TRBV30|15
CAWSVSGLGYNEQFF
TGTGCCTGGAGTGTAAGCGGGTTGGGATACAATGAGCAGTTCTTC
>TRBJ1-3|-|-|TRBV21-1|19
CASSKESFGRTVSGNTIYF
TGTGCCAGCAGCAAAGAATCCTTCGGTCGGACAGTCTCTGGAAACACCATATATTTT
>TRBJ1-2|TRBD1|-|TRBV29-1|14
CSADPGQPYYGYTF
TGCAGCGCAGATCCGGGACAGCCATACTATGGCTACACCTTC
>TRBJ2-2|-|-|TRBV15|15
CATSRDLSGSGELFF
TGTGCCACCAGCAGAGATTTAAGCGGGTCCGGGGAGCTGTTTTTT
>TRBJ2-2|TRBD2|-|TRBV4-3|18
CASSQDGKREGPSGELFF
TGCGCCAGCAGCCAAGATGGTAAGCGGGAGGGCCCCTCCGGGGAGCTGTTTTTT
>TRBJ2-1|TRBD1|few|TRBV4-3|16
CASSKATGGAYNEQFF
TGCGCCAGCAGCAAAGCCACAGGGGGAGCCTACAATGAGCAGTTCTTC
>TRBJ2-4|TRBD2|-|TRBV19|14
CASSSTGTMGIQYF
TGTGCCAGTAGTTCGACCGGGACTATGGGCATTCAGTACTTC
>TRBJ2-7|-|few|TRBV11-2|15
CASSLPDRSSYEQYF
TGTGCCAGCAGCTTACCCGACAGGTCCTCCTACGAGCAGTACTTC
>TRBJ1-2|-|-|TRBV18|15
CASSPRTAQYYGYTF
TGTGCCAGCTCACCCCGGACAGCCCAATACTATGGCTACACCTTC
>TRBJ1-1|-|-|TRBV7-2|15
CASSLQTGANTEAFF
TGTGCCAGCAGCTTACAGACAGGAGCGAACACTGAAGCTTTCTTT
>TRBJ2-3|-|few|TRBV27|17
CASSSVESRGFTDTQYF
TGTGCCAGCAGCTCCGTAGAGAGCAGGGGCTTCACAGATACGCAGTATTTT
>TRBJ1-1|-|-|TRBV5-1|13
CASTQGLNTEAFF
TGCGCCAGCACCCAGGGCCTGAACACTGAAGCTTTCTTT
>TRBJ1-3|-|few|TRBV10-3|15
CAISWRADSGNTIYF
TGTGCCATCAGTTGGCGGGCAGACTCTGGAAACACCATATATTTT
>TRBJ2-5|TRBD1|few|TRBV5-4|14
CASSLKQGDRDQYF
TGTGCCAGCAGCTTAAAACAGGGGGACCGGGACCAGTACTTC
>TRBJ2-7|-|-|TRBV21-1|15
CASSKETLISYEQYF
TGTGCCAGCAGCAAAGAGACACTGATCTCCTACGAGCAGTACTTC
>TRBJ1-2|-|-|TRBV19|13
CASSIDNLTGYTF
TGTGCCAGTAGTATAGATAACTTAACTGGCTACACCTTC
>TRBJ2-5|TRBD2|-|TRBV6-1|15
CASSWTRVGGETQYF
TGTGCCAGCAGTTGGACTAGGGTGGGTGGAGAGACCCAGTACTTC
>TRBJ2-1|TRBD2|-|TRBV5-1|15
CASSEGTSATNEQFF
TGCGCCAGCAGCGAGGGGACTAGCGCAACCAATGAGCAGTTCTTC
>TRBJ2-2|TRBD1|few|TRBV5-6|14
CASSSGTGTGELFF
TGTGCCAGCAGCTCCGGGACAGGGACCGGGGAGCTGTTTTTT
>TRBJ2-5|TRBD1|-|TRBV5-4|13
CASSIDRVETQYF
TGTGCCAGCAGCATCGACAGGGTAGAGACCCAGTACTTC
>TRBJ2-7|-|once|TRBV9|13
CASSATPTSEQYF
TGTGCCAGCAGCGCGACACCGACTAGCGAGCAGTACTTC
>TRBJ1-3|-|-|TRBV27|14
CASSPGSTGNTIYF
TGTGCCAGCAGTCCCGGGTCTACGGGTAACACCATATATTTT
>TRBJ2-5|-|-|TRBV19|15
CASSPLGGPGETQYF
TGTGCCAGTAGTCCCCTCGGGGGGCCGGGGGAGACCCAGTACTTC